This entry features one TCR beta chain sequence. Sorting used thawed, overnight-rested PBMC stained with anti-CD3, a viability dye and GMM-loaded CD1B tetramer. The lipid loaded on the CD1B tetramers was C32 glucose monomycolate from Rhodococcus equi. The source of the sample is a study of T cells in tuberculosis. Only in-frame clones appear in the TCRdb table, and some are missing; sequencing was by immunoSEQ multiplex PCR. The sample includes 80,000 to 100,000 clones, approximately 90% seen only once; the top ten take less than 2.5%. The CDR3 length is 15 residues. Trimming left V 4 bases short and J 4 bases short, with 17 bases between. CDR1 SGHNT and CDR2 YYREEE come from the germline V gene (reference sequence).

The V gene is TRBV5-4, the J gene TRBJ1-1; tentative D call: TRBD1 (5 bases). The specimen sequenced was CD1b-GMM tetramer-negative cells sorted from PBMCs. This TCR was sampled from an adult woman with latent tuberculosis. CDR3 bases: TGTGCCAGCAGCAGGGGCTCGGGGGTGGCCACTGAAGCTTTCTTT. Amino acids: CASSRGSGVATEAFF.